The rows below give T cell receptor beta chains drawn from one sample of a study of T cell repertoires in cytomegalovirus infection. TCRdb processed the reads anew with MiXCR; each CDR3 protein has one entry. The data contain 300,000 or so distinct CDR3 sequences, more than 20% of them singletons. The sequenced sample was PBMCs. The receptors come from a human donor in good health (CMV status not recorded). Some clones in this sample may be carry-over from other donors' samples. Each CDR3 is given with its conserved first and last residue. A D gene is named only where the DNA matches it firmly. The size entry is marked missing in some rows and otherwise reads once, few, many or a size class.

v_call,j_call,cdr3_length,clone_size,d_call,cdr3_nt,cdr3_aa
TRBV7-2,TRBJ1-2,12,many,NA,TGTGCCAGCAGCTTAGGGTGGAGGGGCTACACCTTC,CASSLGWRGYTF
TRBV11-2,TRBJ2-1,15,few,TRBD2,TGTGCCAGCAGCCCCCGGGAGGACCTCACCTATGAGCAGTTCTTC,CASSPREDLTYEQFF
TRBV20-1,TRBJ2-5,13,few,NA,TGCAGTGCTAGTACCAGGGCTACGGGGACCCAGTACTTC,CSASTRATGTQYF
TRBV7-2,TRBJ1-3,14,few,NA,TGTGCTACACACGACAGAGGCTCTGGAAACACCATATATTTT,CATHDRGSGNTIYF
TRBV4-3,TRBJ1-5,14,NA,NA,TGCGCCAGCAGCCTCTCCCTGGGTGATCAGCCCCAGCATTTT,CASSLSLGDQPQHF
TRBV7-9,TRBJ2-1,15,NA,NA,TGTGCCAGCAGCCCTCGGGTCTGGGAGAACAATGAGCAGTTCTTC,CASSPRVWENNEQFF
TRBV7-2,TRBJ1-5,16,many,NA,TGTGCCAGCAGCTTTGAAAGGGGCGCTCTCAATCAGCCCCAGCATTTT,CASSFERGALNQPQHF
TRBV12-3/TRBV12-4,TRBJ2-5,13,many,TRBD1,TGTGCCAGCACCGTGGACAGGAAAGAGACCCAGTACTTC,CASTVDRKETQYF
TRBV7-2,TRBJ2-1,17,many,TRBD2,TGTGCCAGCAGCACCCGACTAGCGGGAGGGGCCTACAATGAGCAGTTCTTC,CASSTRLAGGAYNEQFF
TRBV28,TRBJ1-2,12,NA,NA,TGTGCCAGCAGTCCGAGGGACTATGGCTACACCTTC,CASSPRDYGYTF
TRBV2,TRBJ2-2,13,many,NA,TGTGCCAGCCATGAGAAGAACACCGGGGAGCTGTTTTTT,CASHEKNTGELFF
TRBV7-2,TRBJ1-6,15,many,NA,TGTGCCAGCAGCCCCCGTTTCCAGGGCGGGTCACCCCTCCACTTT,CASSPRFQGGSPLHF
TRBV5-4,TRBJ2-1,16,NA,NA,TGTGCCAGCAGCTTGGTAACAGCCCGGCCCTACAATGAGCAGTTCTTC,CASSLVTARPYNEQFF
TRBV10-3,TRBJ2-5,14,few,TRBD1,TGTGCCATCAGTGGACTCACAGGGGAGGAGACCCAGTACTTC,CAISGLTGEETQYF
TRBV20-1,TRBJ2-5,16,few,TRBD1,TGCAGTGCTAGAGCCTTAAGGCAGGGGGTAAAGGAGACCCAGTACTTC,CSARALRQGVKETQYF
TRBV28,TRBJ2-7,14,NA,NA,TGTGCCAGCAGGAGGGACATATTCTCCTACGAGCAGTACTTC,CASRRDIFSYEQYF
TRBV2,TRBJ1-6,15,NA,NA,TGTGCCAGCAGTGACGGGAGCTCCTATAATTCACCCCTCCACTTT,CASSDGSSYNSPLHF
TRBV29-1,TRBJ1-2,9,NA,NA,TGCAGCGTTGAGCGTGGCTACACCTTC,CSVERGYTF
TRBV7-2,TRBJ1-5,13,many,TRBD1,TGTGCCAGCAGGGGACAGGCCAATCAGCCCCAGCATTTT,CASRGQANQPQHF
TRBV28,TRBJ2-7,15,NA,TRBD1,TGTGCCAGCAGTTCCCTTAGGACAGGGGGCTACGAGCAGTACTTC,CASSSLRTGGYEQYF
TRBV11-3,TRBJ2-2,16,NA,NA,TGTGCCAGCAGCTTAGATCTAGGGGGATACACCGGGGAGCTGTTTTTT,CASSLDLGGYTGELFF
TRBV7-3,TRBJ2-2,15,NA,TRBD1,TGTGCCAGCAGCTTGGGACAGAGTTACACCGGGGAGCTGTTTTTT,CASSLGQSYTGELFF
TRBV7-2,TRBJ2-7,16,many,TRBD1,TGTGCCAGCAGCTTAGGACAGGGGGGAAGCTCCTACGAGCAGTACTTC,CASSLGQGGSSYEQYF
TRBV20-1,TRBJ2-7,15,NA,NA,TGCAGTGCTAGGGATTCACAGGGTTACCGATACGAGCAGTACTTC,CSARDSQGYRYEQYF
TRBV7-2,TRBJ2-1,15,many,TRBD2,TGTGCCAGCAGCTTAGGGCTAGCGGGAGAGAATGAGCAGTTCTTC,CASSLGLAGENEQFF
TRBV28,TRBJ1-3,17,NA,NA,TGTGCCAGCAGTTCCCTGGACTCCAGGTACTCTGGAAACACCATATATTTT,CASSSLDSRYSGNTIYF
TRBV2,TRBJ2-7,14,NA,TRBD1,TGTGCCAGCAGACCAAACAGGGGCTCCTATGAGCAGTACTTC,CASRPNRGSYEQYF
TRBV19,TRBJ1-1,15,few,NA,TGTGCCAGTAGGCCGCTGACAGAAAAGTGGTCCAAAGCTTTCTTT,CASRPLTEKWSKAFF
TRBV7-3,TRBJ2-2,16,many,TRBD1,TGTGCCAGCAGTTCGACAGGGGGCGGTGGCAGCCGGGAGCTGTTTTTT,CASSSTGGGGSRELFF
TRBV28,TRBJ2-4,19,NA,TRBD1,TGTGCCAGCAGTTTATTTTACGGGACAGGCCATTTAGCCAAAAACATTCAGTACTTC,CASSLFYGTGHLAKNIQYF
TRBV5-6,TRBJ2-7,14,few,TRBD1,TGTGCCAGCAGCGGGACTCGACAGGGGGGCGAGCAGTACTTC,CASSGTRQGGEQYF
TRBV12-3/TRBV12-4,TRBJ1-5,16,many,NA,TGTGCCAGCAGTTTAGGTCGCAGCAATAGCAATCAGCCCCAGCATTTT,CASSLGRSNSNQPQHF
TRBV27,TRBJ2-1,12,NA,NA,TGTGCCAGCAGTTTCCAGGGGCGTGAGCAGTTCTTC,CASSFQGREQFF
TRBV10-3,TRBJ2-7,16,few,TRBD2,TGTGCCATCAGTGCGATGGGACTAGCGGGGAGCAACGAGCAGTACTTC,CAISAMGLAGSNEQYF
TRBV7-2,TRBJ2-3,15,few,NA,TGTGCCAGCAGCTTAGGGGCGGGGGCGGCAGATACGCAGTATTTT,CASSLGAGAADTQYF
TRBV28,TRBJ2-3,15,NA,NA,TGTGCCAGCAGCATAGGGGGGCGCGGCACAGATACGCAGTATTTT,CASSIGGRGTDTQYF
TRBV18,TRBJ1-5,15,NA,NA,TGTGCCAGCTCACCACGATGGGGGGCGGATCAGCCCCAGCATTTT,CASSPRWGADQPQHF
TRBV28,TRBJ1-5,15,few,TRBD1,TGTGCCAGCAGTTTCCCCGACAGGGGAGGACAGCCCCAGCATTTT,CASSFPDRGGQPQHF
TRBV19,TRBJ2-4,13,NA,TRBD1,TGTGCCACCAACCGGGACAGGGGGAACATTCAGTACTTC,CATNRDRGNIQYF
TRBV28,TRBJ1-6,15,NA,NA,TGTGCCAGCAGTTTGGGTGACTCCTATAATTCACCCCTCCACTTT,CASSLGDSYNSPLHF
TRBV6-5,TRBJ1-2,12,few,TRBD1,TGTGCCAGCAGTGACAGGGACCGCGGCTACACCTTC,CASSDRDRGYTF
TRBV6-2/TRBV6-3,TRBJ2-7,12,NA,NA,TGTGCCAGCAGTCGACAGATCTACGAGCAGTACTTC,CASSRQIYEQYF
TRBV5-1,TRBJ2-1,16,few,NA,TGCGCCAGCAGCTTGGGAGGCGGGATCTCCTACAATGAGCAGTTCTTC,CASSLGGGISYNEQFF
TRBV5-4,TRBJ2-7,14,few,NA,TGTGCCAGCAGCGCCAGACGAGGGGATTACGAGCAGTACTTC,CASSARRGDYEQYF
TRBV12-5,TRBJ2-3,17,NA,TRBD2,TGTGCTAGTGGTTTGGCCGACCTCTCTAGCGGGGTGGATACGCAGTATTTT,CASGLADLSSGVDTQYF
TRBV7-2,TRBJ2-1,13,many,NA,TGTGCCAGCAGCTTAGCCCCGTACAATGAGCAGTTCTTC,CASSLAPYNEQFF
TRBV28,TRBJ2-1,14,NA,NA,TGTGCCAGCAGTAACTCAGGGGTGCAGGTTGAGCAGTTCTTC,CASSNSGVQVEQFF
TRBV14,TRBJ2-7,15,few,NA,TGTGCCAGCAGCCAAGAGCTCACGAGCTCCTACGAGCAGTACTTC,CASSQELTSSYEQYF
TRBV20-1,TRBJ1-5,12,NA,NA,TGCAGTGCCCGGGAAGGAACAAGGCCCCAGCATTTT,CSAREGTRPQHF
TRBV7-2,TRBJ1-5,11,few,TRBD1,TGTGCCAGCAGCTCAGGACAGGGGCAGCATTTT,CASSSGQGQHF